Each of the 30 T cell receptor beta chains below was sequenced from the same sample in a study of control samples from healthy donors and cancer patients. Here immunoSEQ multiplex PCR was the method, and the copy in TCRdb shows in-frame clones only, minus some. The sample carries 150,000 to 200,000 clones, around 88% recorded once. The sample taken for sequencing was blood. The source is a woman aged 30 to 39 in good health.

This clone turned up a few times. CDR3 sequence reads: CASSLKGTVDTDTQYF. In nucleotides, the CDR3 is TGTGCCAGCAGCCTGAAAGGGACTGTAGACACAGATACGCAGTATTTT. The V and J genes are TRBV4-2 and TRBJ2-3; a weak D match, TRBD2 (6 bases). The CDR3 has 16 amino acids. V was pared by 4 bases and J by 2 bases, with 16 bases between. Germline-derived CDR1 and CDR2 are LGHNA and YNFKEQ.

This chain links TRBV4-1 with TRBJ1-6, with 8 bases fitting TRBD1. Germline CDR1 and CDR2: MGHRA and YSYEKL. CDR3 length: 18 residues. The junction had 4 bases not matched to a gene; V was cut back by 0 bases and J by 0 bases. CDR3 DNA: TGCGCCAGCAGCCAAGATAACAGGGGGAGCTCCTATAATTCACCCCTCCACTTT. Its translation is CASSQDNRGSSYNSPLHF.

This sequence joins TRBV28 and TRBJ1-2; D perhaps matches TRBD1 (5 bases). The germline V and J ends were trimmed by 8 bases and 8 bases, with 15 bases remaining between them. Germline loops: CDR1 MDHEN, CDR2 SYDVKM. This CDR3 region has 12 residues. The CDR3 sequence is CASHVGAEGYTF. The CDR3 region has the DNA TGTGCCAGCCATGTCGGGGCGGAGGGCTACACCTTC.

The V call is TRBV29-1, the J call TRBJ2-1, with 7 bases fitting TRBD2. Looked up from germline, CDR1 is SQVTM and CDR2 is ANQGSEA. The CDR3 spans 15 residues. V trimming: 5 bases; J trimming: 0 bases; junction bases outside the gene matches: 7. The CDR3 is CSVYGRTNSYNEQFF. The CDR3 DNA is TGCAGCGTTTACGGGAGGACTAACTCCTACAATGAGCAGTTCTTC.

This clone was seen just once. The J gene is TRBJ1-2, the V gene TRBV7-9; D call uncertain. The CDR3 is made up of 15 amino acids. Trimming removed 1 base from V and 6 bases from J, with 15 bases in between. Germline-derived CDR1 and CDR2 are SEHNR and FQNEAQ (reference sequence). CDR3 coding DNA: TGTGCCAGCAGCTTAGAGGTTACCGGGATAAATGGCTACACCTTC. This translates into CASSLEVTGINGYTF.

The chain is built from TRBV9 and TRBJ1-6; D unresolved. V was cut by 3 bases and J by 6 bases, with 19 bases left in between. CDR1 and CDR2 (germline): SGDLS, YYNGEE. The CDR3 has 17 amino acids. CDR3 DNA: TGTGCCAGCAGCGAGTTGTGGGAGCCGGGGAGTAATTCACCCCTCCACTTT. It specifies CASSELWEPGSNSPLHF.

The CDR3 sequence: CASSLLSTSNSPLHF. The CDR3 nucleotides are TGTGCCAGCAGCTTACTGAGTACTTCCAATTCACCCCTCCACTTT. The rearrangement uses TRBV7-8 and TRBJ1-6; D is ambiguous. This CDR3 has 15 amino acids. V was shortened by 2 bases and J by 7 bases, with 12 bases between the two germline ends. Germline CDR1 is SGHVS and CDR2 is FQNEAQ.

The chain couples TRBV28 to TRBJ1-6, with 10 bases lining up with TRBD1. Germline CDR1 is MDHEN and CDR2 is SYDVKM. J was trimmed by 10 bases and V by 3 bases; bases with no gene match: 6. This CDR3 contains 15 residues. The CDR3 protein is CASSFPTGGWSPLHF. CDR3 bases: TGTGCCAGCAGTTTCCCGACAGGGGGCTGGTCACCCCTCCACTTT. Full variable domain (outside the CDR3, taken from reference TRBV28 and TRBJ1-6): DVKVTQSSRYLVKRTGEKVFLECVQDMDHENMFWYRQDPGLGLRLIYFSYDVKMKEKGDIPEGYSVSREKKERFSLILESASTNQTSMYLCASSFPTGGWSPLHFGNGTRLTVT.

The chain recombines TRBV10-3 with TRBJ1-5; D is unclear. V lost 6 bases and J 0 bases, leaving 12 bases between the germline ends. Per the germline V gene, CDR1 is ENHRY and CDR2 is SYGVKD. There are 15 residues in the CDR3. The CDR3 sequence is CAIRASADSNQPQHF. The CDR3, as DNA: TGTGCCATCAGGGCTTCTGCTGATAGCAATCAGCCCCAGCATTTT.

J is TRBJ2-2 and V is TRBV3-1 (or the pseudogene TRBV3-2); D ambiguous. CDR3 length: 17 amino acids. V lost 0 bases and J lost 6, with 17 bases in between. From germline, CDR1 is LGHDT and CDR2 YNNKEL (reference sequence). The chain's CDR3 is CASSQEFPKGNAGELFF. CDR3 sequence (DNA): TGTGCCAGCAGCCAAGAATTTCCGAAGGGAAACGCCGGGGAGCTGTTTTTT.

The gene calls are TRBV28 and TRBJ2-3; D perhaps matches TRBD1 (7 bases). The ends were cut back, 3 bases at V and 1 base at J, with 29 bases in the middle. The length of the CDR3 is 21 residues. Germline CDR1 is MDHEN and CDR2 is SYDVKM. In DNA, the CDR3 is TGTGCCAGCAGTTTGCCAATAGGGGGCAGGGGAGGAATAGAGGGCACAGATACGCAGTATTTT. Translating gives CASSLPIGGRGGIEGTDTQYF.

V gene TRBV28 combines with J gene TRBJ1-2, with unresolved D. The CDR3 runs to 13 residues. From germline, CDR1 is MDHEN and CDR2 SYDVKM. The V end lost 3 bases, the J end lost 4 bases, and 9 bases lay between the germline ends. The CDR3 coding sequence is TGTGCCAGCAGTTTGTCTACAGCCTATGGCTACACCTTC. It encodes CASSLSTAYGYTF.

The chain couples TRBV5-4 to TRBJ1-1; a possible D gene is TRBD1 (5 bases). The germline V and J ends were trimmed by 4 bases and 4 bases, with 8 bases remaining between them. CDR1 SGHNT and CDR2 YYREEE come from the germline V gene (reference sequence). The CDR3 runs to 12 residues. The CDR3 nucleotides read TGTGCCAGCAGCCGGGGGGGCACTGAAGCTTTCTTT. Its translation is CASSRGGTEAFF.

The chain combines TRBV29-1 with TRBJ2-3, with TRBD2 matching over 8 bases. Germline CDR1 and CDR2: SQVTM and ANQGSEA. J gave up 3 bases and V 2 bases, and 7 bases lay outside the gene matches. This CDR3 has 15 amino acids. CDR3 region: CSVEPRGGVTDTQYF. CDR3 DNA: TGCAGCGTTGAACCCCGGGGGGGGGTTACAGATACGCAGTATTTT.

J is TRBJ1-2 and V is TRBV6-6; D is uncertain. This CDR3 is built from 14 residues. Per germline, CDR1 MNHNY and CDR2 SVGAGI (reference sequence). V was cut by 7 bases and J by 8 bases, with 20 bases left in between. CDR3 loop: CASTLLGEGGGYTF. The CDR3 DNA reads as TGTGCCAGCACCCTCCTCGGGGAGGGCGGGGGCTACACCTTC.

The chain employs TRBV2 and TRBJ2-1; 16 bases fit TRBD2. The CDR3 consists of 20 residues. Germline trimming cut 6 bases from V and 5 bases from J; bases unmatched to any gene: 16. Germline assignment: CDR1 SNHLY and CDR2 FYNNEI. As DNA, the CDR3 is TGTGCCAGCAGGGTAGGGAGGGGACTAGCGGGAGGGCCTAGAAACAATGAGCAGTTCTTC. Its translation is CASRVGRGLAGGPRNNEQFF.

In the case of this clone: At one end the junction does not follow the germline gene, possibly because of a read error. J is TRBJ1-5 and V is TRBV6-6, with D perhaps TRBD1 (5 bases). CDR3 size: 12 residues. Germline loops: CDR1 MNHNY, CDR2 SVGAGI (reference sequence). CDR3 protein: CASSYSGTGQSF. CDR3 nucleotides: TGTGCCAGCAGTTACTCAGGCACCGGACAATCATTT.

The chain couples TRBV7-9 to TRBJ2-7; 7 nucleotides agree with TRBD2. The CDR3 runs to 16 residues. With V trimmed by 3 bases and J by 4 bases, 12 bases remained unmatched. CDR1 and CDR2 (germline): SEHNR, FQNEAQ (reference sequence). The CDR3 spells CASSLSGGSTSYEQYF. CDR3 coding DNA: TGTGCCAGCAGCTTGTCGGGCGGGAGTACGTCTTACGAGCAGTACTTC.

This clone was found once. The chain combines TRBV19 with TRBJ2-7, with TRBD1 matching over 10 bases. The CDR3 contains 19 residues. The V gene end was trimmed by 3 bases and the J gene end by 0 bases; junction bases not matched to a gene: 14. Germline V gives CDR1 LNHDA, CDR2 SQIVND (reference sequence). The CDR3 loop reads CASSMVATGGVRSSYEQYF. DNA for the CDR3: TGTGCCAGTAGTATGGTTGCGACAGGGGGCGTCCGAAGCTCCTACGAGCAGTACTTC.

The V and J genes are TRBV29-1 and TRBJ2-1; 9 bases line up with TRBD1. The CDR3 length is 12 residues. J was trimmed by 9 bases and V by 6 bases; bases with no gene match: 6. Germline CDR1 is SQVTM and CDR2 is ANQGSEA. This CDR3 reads CSVGTGTSEQFF. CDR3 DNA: TGCAGCGTCGGGACAGGGACAAGTGAGCAGTTCTTC.

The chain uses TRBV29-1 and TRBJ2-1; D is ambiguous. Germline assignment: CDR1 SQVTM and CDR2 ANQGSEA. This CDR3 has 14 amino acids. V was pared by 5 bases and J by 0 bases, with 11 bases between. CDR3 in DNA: TGCAGCGTTATGTTCCTAAGCTCCTACAATGAGCAGTTCTTC. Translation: CSVMFLSSYNEQFF.

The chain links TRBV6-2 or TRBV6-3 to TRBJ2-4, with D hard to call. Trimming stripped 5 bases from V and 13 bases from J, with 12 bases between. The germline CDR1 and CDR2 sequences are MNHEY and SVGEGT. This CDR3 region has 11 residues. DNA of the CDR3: TGTGCCAGCAGTATACGGAGCATCCAGTACTTC. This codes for CASSIRSIQYF.

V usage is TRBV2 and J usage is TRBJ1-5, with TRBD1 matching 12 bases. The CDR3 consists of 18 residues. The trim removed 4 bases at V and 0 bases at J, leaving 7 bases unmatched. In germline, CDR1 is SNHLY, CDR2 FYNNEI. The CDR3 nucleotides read TGTGCCAGCAGTGCTCGGGACAGGGGGCTCTATAGCAATCAGCCCCAGCATTTT. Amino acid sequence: CASSARDRGLYSNQPQHF.

The CDR3 region is CASSSYTGELFF. The CDR3 bases are TGTGCCAGCAGTTCTTACACCGGGGAGCTGTTTTTT. V is TRBV28 and J is TRBJ2-2; D unresolved. This CDR3 has 12 amino acids. The germline V and J ends were trimmed by 4 bases and 3 bases, with 3 bases remaining between them. CDR1 is MDHEN, CDR2 SYDVKM, per germline.

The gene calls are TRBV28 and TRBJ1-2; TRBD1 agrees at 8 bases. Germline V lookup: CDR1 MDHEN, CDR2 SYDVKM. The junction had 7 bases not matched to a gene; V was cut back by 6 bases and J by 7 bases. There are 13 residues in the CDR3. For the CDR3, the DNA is TGTGCCAGCAGCCCGGACAGGGCGGTTGGCTACACCTTC. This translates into CASSPDRAVGYTF.

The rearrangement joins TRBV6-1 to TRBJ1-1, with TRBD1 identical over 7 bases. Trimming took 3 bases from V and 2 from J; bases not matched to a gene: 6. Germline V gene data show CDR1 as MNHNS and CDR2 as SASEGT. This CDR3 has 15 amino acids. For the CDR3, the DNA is TGTGCCAGCAGTGAGCGGGGACAGCAAAACACTGAAGCTTTCTTT. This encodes CASSERGQQNTEAFF.

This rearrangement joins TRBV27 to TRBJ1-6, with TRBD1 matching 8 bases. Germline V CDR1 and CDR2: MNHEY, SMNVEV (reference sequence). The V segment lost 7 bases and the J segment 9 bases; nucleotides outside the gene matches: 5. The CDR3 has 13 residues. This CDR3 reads CASNRDRSSPLHF. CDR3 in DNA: TGTGCCAGCAACCGGGACAGGAGTTCACCCCTCCACTTT.

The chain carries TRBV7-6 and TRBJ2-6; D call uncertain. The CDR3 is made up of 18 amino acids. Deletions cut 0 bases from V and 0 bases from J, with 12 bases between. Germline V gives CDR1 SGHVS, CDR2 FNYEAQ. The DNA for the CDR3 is TGTGCCAGCAGCTTAGCGGCTGATTCTCCCTCTGGGGCCAACGTCCTGACTTTC. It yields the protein CASSLAADSPSGANVLTF.

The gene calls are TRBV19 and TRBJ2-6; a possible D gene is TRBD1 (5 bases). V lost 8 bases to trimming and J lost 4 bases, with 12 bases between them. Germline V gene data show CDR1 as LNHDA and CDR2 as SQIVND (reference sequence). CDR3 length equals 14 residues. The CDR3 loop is CASGPGSGANVLTF. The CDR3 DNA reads TGTGCCAGTGGCCCAGGGTCCGGGGCCAACGTCCTGACTTTC.

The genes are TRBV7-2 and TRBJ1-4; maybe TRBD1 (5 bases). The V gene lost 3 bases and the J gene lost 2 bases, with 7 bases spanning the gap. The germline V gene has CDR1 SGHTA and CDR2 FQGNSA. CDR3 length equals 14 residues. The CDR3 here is CASSLGRTNEKLFF. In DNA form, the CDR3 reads TGTGCCAGCAGCTTGGGACGGACTAATGAAAAACTGTTTTTT. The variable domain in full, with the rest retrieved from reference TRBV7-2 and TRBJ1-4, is GAGVSQSPSNKVTEKGKDVELRCDPISGHTALYWYRQSLGQGLEFLIYFQGNSAPDKSGLPSDRFSAERTGGSVSTLTIQRTQQEDSAVYLCASSLGRTNEKLFFGSGTQLSVL.